The clone carrying this TCR beta chain was observed a handful of times. The antigen is not known. These data come from a study of T-cell memory formation after mild COVID-19. Germline CDR1 DFQATT, CDR2 SNEGSKA (reference sequence). The CDR3 covers 15 residues. The J segment lost 5 bases and the V segment lost 1 base, leaving 9 bases of the junction unmatched. Findings and caveats of the study: Clones contracting over day 15 to 85 were CD4/CD8 balanced, with later expanders leaning CD4+.

TCRdb re-derived calls from the 5' RACE reads in MiXCR, one entry per CDR3 protein. This table holds about 340,000 distinct CDR3 sequences, more than 20% found once. V usage is TRBV20-1 and J usage is TRBJ1-1, with 8 bases lining up with TRBD1. The material sequenced was PBMCs or a T cell subset sorted from them (not recorded which). The TCR sequence derives from an adult woman who had mild COVID-19 (a few samples of this study predate the infection). Cell type and time point are not known. CDR3 amino acids: CSARGGNRGGTEAFF. DNA for the CDR3: TGCAGTGCTAGAGGCGGAAACAGGGGGGGGACTGAAGCTTTCTTT.